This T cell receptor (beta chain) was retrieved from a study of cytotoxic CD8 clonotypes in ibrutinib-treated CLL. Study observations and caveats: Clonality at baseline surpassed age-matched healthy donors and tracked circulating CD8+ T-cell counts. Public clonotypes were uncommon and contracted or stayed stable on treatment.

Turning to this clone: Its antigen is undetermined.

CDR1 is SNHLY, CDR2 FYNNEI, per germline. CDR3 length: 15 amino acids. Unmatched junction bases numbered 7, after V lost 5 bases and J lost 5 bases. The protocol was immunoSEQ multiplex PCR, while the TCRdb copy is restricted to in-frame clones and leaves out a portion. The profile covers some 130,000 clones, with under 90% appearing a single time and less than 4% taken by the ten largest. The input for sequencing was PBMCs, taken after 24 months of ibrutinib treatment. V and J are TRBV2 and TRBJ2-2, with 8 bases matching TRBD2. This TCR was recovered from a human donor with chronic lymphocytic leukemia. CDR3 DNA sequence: TGTGCCAGCAGTATGCTAGCGGGCGGTACCGGGGAGCTGTTTTTT. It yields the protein CASSMLAGGTGELFF.